This is a list of T cell receptor beta chains from one sample in a study of technical replicates of blood from several donors. Profiled with immunoSEQ multiplex PCR; TCRdb holds only in-frame clones, not every one. Among roughly 69,000 clones listed, nearly 98% were seen once. Sequencing was done on a sample of T cells isolated from PBMCs. Source of these receptors: a human donor in good health. Each CDR3 is given with its conserved first and last residue. The order of the fields is D gene, V gene, J gene, clone size, CDR3 protein, CDR3 DNA. A D gene is named only where the DNA matches it firmly. Part of the rows lack a size; the others show once, few, many or a class for expanded clones.

>-|TRBV5-8|TRBJ2-1|-
CASSLDLFGGSSYNEQFF
TGTGCCAGCAGCTTGGACCTTTTTGGGGGGAGCTCCTACAATGAGCAGTTCTTC
>TRBD2|TRBV2|TRBJ2-7|-
CASSGLAGTYEQYF
TGTGCCAGCAGTGGACTAGCGGGAACCTACGAGCAGTACTTC
>-|TRBV27|TRBJ2-1|-
CASSFNNEQFF
TGTGCCAGCAGTTTTAACAATGAGCAGTTCTTC
>-|TRBV20-1|TRBJ2-7|-
CSAFREQYF
TGCAGTGCTTTTAGAGAGCAGTACTTC
>-|TRBV6-1|TRBJ1-2|once
CASSEQDNYGYTF
TGTGCCAGCAGTGAACAGGATAACTATGGCTACACCTTC
>-|TRBV27|TRBJ1-2|-
CASSLTGAYGYTF
TGTGCCAGCAGTTTGACAGGAGCCTATGGCTACACCTTC
>TRBD1|TRBV7-9|TRBJ2-7|-
CASTIGASDRAYEQYF
TGTGCCAGCACCATTGGGGCGTCTGACAGGGCCTACGAGCAGTACTTC
>TRBD1|TRBV2|TRBJ2-3|-
CASSGGGEDTQYF
TGTGCCAGTTCAGGGGGTGGGGAAGATACGCAGTATTTT
>TRBD1|TRBV7-2|TRBJ2-2|-
CASNYLRDRGTGELFF
TGTGCCAGCAACTACCTACGGGACAGGGGGACCGGGGAGCTGTTTTTT
>-|TRBV6-5|TRBJ2-2|-
CASSYKREYRELFF
TGTGCCAGCAGTTATAAACGGGAATACAGGGAGCTGTTTTTT
>TRBD1|TRBV5-6|TRBJ2-2|-
CASSLRRDRATNTGELFF
TGTGCCAGCAGCTTGAGAAGGGACAGGGCTACGAACACCGGGGAGCTGTTTTTT
>-|TRBV30|TRBJ2-3|-
CAWIRESTDTQYF
TGTGCCTGGATTCGGGAGAGCACAGATACGCAGTATTTT
>-|TRBV12-1|TRBJ1-1|-
CASSLLVKPEAFF
TGTGCCAGCAGCTTGCTGGTGAAGCCTGAAGCTTTCTTT
>TRBD2|TRBV6-5|TRBJ2-7|-
CASRLAGSSSYEQYF
TGTGCCAGCAGACTAGCGGGATCGAGCTCCTACGAGCAGTACTTC
>TRBD2|TRBV10-3|TRBJ2-2|-
CAISETSGDTGELFF
TGTGCCATCAGTGAGACTAGCGGAGACACCGGGGAGCTGTTTTTT
>TRBD2|TRBV5-4|TRBJ2-7|-
CASSRKGGRITYEQYF
TGTGCCAGCAGCCGTAAGGGCGGGAGAATCACCTACGAGCAGTACTTC
>TRBD2|TRBV4-3|TRBJ2-1|-
CASSQERTSFFGQFF
TGCGCCAGCAGCCAAGAGAGGACTAGTTTCTTTGGGCAGTTCTTC
>TRBD1|TRBV9|TRBJ1-3|few
CASSTGGAGNTIYF
TGTGCCAGCAGCACAGGGGGGGCTGGAAACACCATATATTTT
>TRBD1|TRBV9|TRBJ1-5|-
CASSVGTGGRNQPQHF
TGTGCCAGCAGCGTAGGCACAGGGGGAAGAAATCAGCCCCAGCATTTT
>-|TRBV10-3|TRBJ2-1|-
CAISESPSEKAYNEQFF
TGTGCCATCAGTGAGTCGCCCAGCGAGAAGGCCTACAATGAGCAGTTCTTC
>TRBD1|TRBV7-9|TRBJ1-1|-
CASSLDRGRRDTEAFF
TGTGCCAGCAGCTTAGACAGGGGGCGAAGGGACACTGAAGCTTTCTTT
>-|TRBV9|TRBJ2-3|once
CASSVSGPRTDTQYF
TGTGCCAGCAGCGTATCAGGGCCTCGAACAGATACGCAGTATTTT
>-|TRBV25-1|TRBJ2-7|few
CASSESRPGYEQYF
TGTGCCAGCAGTGAATCCCGACCCGGGTACGAGCAGTACTTC
>-|TRBV9|TRBJ2-2|-
CASRSGGPGGELFF
TGTGCCAGCAGATCGGGGGGCCCAGGCGGGGAGCTGTTTTTT
>-|TRBV2|TRBJ1-2|-
CASNRGGTNYGYTF
TGTGCCAGCAATCGGGGAGGAACTAACTATGGCTACACCTTC
>TRBD1|TRBV2|TRBJ1-3|once
CASIARDSLNTIYF
TGTGCCAGCATAGCACGGGACAGTTTGAACACCATATATTTT
>-|TRBV7-8|TRBJ2-7|-
CASSLGLHYEQYF
TGTGCCAGCAGCCTGGGCCTTCACTACGAGCAGTACTTC
>TRBD1|TRBV28|TRBJ2-4|-
CASSLPRGQGGKNIQYF
TGTGCCAGCAGTTTACCCCGGGGACAGGGAGGCAAAAACATTCAGTACTTC